This T cell receptor (beta chain) was documented in a study of cytomegalovirus exposure and HLA in healthy donors. Note on this clone: The germline gene is not matched at one end of the junction; a read error may be the cause.

Use of 60 Vbeta and 13 Jbeta primers characterized the PCR. Measured with immunoSEQ multiplex PCR; TCRdb has only the in-frame clones, and not every one. The sample includes about 170,000 clones, approximately 83% of them seen just once. In germline, CDR1 is MNHNS, CDR2 SASEGT. The CDR3 has 15 amino acids. The receptor was derived from a boy between 2 and 15 years old in good health and CMV-seronegative. The specimen sequenced was PBMCs. The chain links TRBV6-1 to TRBJ2-3, with TRBD2 matching over 9 bases. CDR3 coding DNA: TGTGCCAGCAGATTTAGCGGGAGAGTGGGAGATGCGCAGTATTTT. It is translated as CASRFSGRVGDAQYF.